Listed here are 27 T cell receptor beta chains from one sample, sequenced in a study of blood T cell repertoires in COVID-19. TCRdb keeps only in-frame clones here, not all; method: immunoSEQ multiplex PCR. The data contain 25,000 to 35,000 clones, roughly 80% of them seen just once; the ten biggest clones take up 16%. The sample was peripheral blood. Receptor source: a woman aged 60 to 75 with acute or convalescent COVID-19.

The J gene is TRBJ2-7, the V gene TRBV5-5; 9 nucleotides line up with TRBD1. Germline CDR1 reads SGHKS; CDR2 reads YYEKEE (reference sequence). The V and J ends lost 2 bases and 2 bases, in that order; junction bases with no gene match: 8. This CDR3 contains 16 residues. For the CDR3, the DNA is TGTGCCAGCAGCTTTTTTCCGACAGGGGGGGCCTACGAGCAGTACTTC. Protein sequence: CASSFFPTGGAYEQYF.

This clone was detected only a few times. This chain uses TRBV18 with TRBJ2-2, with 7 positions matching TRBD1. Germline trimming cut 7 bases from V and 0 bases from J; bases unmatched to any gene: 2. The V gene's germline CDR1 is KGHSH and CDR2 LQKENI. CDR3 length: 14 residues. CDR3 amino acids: CASFQGANTGELFF. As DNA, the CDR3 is TGTGCCAGCTTCCAGGGGGCGAACACCGGGGAGCTGTTTTTT.

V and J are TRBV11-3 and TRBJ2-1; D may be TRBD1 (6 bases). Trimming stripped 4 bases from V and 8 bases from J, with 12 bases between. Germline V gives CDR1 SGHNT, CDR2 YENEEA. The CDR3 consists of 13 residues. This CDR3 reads CASSSGVGDEQFF. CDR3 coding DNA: TGTGCCAGCAGCTCAGGGGTAGGAGATGAGCAGTTCTTC.

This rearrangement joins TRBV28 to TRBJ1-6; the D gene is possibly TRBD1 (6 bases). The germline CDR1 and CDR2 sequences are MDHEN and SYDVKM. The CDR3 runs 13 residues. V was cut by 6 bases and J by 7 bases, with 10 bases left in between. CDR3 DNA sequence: TGTGCCAGCAGCTTGGGGGCCAATTCACCCCTCCACTTT. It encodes CASSLGANSPLHF.

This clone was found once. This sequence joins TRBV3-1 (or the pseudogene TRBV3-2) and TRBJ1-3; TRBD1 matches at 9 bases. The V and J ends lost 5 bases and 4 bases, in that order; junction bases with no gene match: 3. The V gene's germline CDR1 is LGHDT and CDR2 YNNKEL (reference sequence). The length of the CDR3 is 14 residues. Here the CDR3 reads CASSYRGQGNTIYF. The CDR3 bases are TGTGCCAGCAGCTACAGGGGGCAAGGAAACACCATATATTTT.

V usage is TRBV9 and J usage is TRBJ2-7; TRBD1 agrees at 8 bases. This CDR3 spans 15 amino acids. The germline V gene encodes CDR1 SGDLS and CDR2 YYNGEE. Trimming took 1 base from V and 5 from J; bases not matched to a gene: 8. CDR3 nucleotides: TGTGCCAGCAGCGTACAGGGGGCGCGTAGCGACGAGCAGTACTTC. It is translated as CASSVQGARSDEQYF.

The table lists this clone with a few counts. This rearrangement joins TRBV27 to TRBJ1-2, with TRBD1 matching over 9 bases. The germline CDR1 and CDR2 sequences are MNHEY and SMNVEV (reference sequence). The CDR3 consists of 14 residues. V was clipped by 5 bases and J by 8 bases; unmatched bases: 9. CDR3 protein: CASSEGQGSGGYTF. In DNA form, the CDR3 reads TGTGCCAGCAGTGAGGGACAGGGTTCGGGCGGCTACACCTTC.

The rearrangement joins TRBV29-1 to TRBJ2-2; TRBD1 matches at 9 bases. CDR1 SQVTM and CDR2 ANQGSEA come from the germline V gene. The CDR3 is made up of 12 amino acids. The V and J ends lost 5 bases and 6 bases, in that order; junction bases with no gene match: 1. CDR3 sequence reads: CSVRQGAGELFF. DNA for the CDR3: TGCAGCGTTCGACAGGGGGCCGGGGAGCTGTTTTTT.

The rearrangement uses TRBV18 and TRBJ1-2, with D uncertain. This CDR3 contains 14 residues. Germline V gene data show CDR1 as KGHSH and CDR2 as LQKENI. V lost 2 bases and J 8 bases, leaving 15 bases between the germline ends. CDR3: CASSPGPNAGGYTF. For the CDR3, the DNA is TGTGCCAGCTCACCAGGTCCCAACGCGGGGGGCTACACCTTC. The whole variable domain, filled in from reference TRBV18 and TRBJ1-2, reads NAGVMQNPRHLVRRRGQEARLRCSPMKGHSHVYWYRQLPEEGLKFMVYLQKENIIDESGMPKERFSAEFPKEGPSILRIQQVVRGDSAAYFCASSPGPNAGGYTFGSGTRLTVV.

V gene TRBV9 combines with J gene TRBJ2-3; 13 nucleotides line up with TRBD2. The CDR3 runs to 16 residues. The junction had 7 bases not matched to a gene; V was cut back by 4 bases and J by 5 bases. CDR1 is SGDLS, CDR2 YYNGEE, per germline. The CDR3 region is CASSPRLAGGIDTQYF. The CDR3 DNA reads TGTGCCAGCAGCCCAAGACTAGCGGGGGGTATAGATACGCAGTATTTT.

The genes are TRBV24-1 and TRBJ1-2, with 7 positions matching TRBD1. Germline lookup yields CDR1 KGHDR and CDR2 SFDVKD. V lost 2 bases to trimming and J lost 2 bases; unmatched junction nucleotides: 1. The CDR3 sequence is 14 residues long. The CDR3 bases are TGTGCCACCAGTGATTCGGGACAGAACTATGGCTACACCTTC. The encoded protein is CATSDSGQNYGYTF.

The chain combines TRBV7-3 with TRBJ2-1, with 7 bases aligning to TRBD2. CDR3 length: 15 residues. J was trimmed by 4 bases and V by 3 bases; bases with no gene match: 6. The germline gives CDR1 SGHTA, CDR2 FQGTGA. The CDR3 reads CASSLGLADYNEQFF. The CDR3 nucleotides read TGTGCCAGCAGCTTGGGGCTAGCGGATTACAATGAGCAGTTCTTC.

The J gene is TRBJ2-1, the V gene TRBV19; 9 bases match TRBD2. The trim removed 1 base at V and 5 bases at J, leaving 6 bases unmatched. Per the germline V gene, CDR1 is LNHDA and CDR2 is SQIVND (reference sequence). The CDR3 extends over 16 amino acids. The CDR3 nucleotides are TGTGCCAGTAGTATAGTAGTCCTAGCGGGGAACAATGAGCAGTTCTTC. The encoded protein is CASSIVVLAGNNEQFF.

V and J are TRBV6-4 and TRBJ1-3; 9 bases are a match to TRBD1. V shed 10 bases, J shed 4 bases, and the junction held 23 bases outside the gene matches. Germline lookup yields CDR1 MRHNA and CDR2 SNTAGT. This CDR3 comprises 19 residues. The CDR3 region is CATEGRTGAFSGDGNTIYF. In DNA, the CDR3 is TGTGCCACCGAAGGAAGGACAGGGGCATTCTCTGGAGACGGAAACACCATATATTTT.

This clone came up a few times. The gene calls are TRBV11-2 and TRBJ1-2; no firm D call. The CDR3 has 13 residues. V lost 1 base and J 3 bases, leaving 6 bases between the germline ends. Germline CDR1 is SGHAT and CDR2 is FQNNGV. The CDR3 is CASSLVGDYGYTF. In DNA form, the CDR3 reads TGTGCCAGCAGCTTAGTGGGCGACTATGGCTACACCTTC. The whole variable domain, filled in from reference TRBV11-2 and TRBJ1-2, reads EAGVAQSPRYKIIEKRQSVAFWCNPISGHATLYWYQQILGQGPKLLIQFQNNGVVDDSQLPKDRFSAERLKGVDSTLKIQPAKLEDSAVYLCASSLVGDYGYTFGSGTRLTVV.

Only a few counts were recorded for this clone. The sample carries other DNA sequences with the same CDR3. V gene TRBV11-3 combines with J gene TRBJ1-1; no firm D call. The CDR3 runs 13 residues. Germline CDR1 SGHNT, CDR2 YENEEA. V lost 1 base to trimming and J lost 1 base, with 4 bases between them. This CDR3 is CASSLGRNTEAFF. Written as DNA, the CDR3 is TGTGCCAGCAGCTTAGGTCGGAACACTGAAGCTTTCTTT.

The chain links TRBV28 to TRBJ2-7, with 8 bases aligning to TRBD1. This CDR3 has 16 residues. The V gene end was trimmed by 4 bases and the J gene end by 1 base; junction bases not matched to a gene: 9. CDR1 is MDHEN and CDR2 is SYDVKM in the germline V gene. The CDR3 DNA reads TGTGCCAGCAGTTCCTACGGGACAGGTAAATCCTACGAGCAGTACTTC. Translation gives CASSSYGTGKSYEQYF. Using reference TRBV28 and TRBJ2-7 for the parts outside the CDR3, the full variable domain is DVKVTQSSRYLVKRTGEKVFLECVQDMDHENMFWYRQDPGLGLRLIYFSYDVKMKEKGDIPEGYSVSREKKERFSLILESASTNQTSMYLCASSSYGTGKSYEQYFGPGTRLTVT.

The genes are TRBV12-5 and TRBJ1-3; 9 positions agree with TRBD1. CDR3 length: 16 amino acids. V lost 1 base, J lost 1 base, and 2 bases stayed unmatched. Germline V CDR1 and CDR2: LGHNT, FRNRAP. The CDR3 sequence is CASGLGQGVSGNTIYF. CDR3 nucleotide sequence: TGTGCTAGTGGTTTGGGACAGGGGGTTTCTGGAAACACCATATATTTT. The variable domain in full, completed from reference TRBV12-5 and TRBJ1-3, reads DARVTQTPRHKVTEMGQEVTMRCQPILGHNTVFWYRQTMMQGLELLAYFRNRAPLDDSGMPKDRFSAEMPDATLATLKIQPSEPRDSAVYFCASGLGQGVSGNTIYFGEGSWLTVV.

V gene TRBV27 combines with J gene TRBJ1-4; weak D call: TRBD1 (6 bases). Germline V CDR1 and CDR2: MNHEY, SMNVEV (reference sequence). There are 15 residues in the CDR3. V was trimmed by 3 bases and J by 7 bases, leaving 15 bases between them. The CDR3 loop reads CASSFVGAPGEKLFF. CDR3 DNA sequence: TGTGCCAGCAGTTTTGTGGGGGCGCCAGGTGAAAAACTGTTTTTT.

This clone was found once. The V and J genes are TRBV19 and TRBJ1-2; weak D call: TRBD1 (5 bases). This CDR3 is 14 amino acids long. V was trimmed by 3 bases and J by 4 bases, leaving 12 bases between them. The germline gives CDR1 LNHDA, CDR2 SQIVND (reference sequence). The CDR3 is CASSISGVGYGYTF. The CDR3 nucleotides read TGTGCCAGTAGTATCTCGGGGGTAGGCTATGGCTACACCTTC.

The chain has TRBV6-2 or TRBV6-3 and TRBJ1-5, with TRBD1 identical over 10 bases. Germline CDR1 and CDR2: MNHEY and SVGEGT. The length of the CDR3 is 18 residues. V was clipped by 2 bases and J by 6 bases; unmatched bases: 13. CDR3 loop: CASSYGTGVGIEGQPQHF. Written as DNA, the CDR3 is TGTGCCAGCAGTTACGGGACAGGGGTGGGCATCGAGGGTCAGCCCCAGCATTTT.

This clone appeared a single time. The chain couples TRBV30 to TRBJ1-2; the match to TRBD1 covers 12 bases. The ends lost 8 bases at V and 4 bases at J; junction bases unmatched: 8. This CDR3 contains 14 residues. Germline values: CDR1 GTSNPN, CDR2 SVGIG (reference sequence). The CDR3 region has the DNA TGTGCCGCCAAGGGACAGGGGGCGAGCTATGGCTACACCTTC. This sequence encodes CAAKGQGASYGYTF.

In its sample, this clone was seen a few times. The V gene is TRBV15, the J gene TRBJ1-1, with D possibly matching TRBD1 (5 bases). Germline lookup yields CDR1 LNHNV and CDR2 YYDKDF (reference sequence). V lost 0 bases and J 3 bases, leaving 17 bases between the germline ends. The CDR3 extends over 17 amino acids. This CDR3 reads CATSRDTSTVLDTEAFF. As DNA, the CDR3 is TGTGCCACCAGCAGAGACACCTCGACAGTCTTAGACACTGAAGCTTTCTTT.

The CDR3 reads CASSYSGVETQYF. In nucleotides, the CDR3 is TGTGCCAGCAGTTACTCGGGCGTGGAGACCCAGTACTTC. The J gene is TRBJ2-5, the V gene TRBV6-5; D call uncertain. CDR1 and CDR2 (germline): MNHEY, SVGAGI. This CDR3 has 13 amino acids. Trimming removed 0 bases at V and 5 bases at J, with 7 bases between.

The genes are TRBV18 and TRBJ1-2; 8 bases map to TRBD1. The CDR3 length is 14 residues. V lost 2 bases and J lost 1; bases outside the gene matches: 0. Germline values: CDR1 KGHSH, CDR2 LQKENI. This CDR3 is CASSPGQGNYGYTF. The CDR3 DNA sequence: TGTGCCAGCTCACCAGGACAGGGTAACTATGGCTACACCTTC.

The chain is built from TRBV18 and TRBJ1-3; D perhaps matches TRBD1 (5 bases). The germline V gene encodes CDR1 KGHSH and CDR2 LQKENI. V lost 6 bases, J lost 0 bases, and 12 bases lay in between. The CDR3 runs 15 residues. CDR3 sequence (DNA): TGTGCCAGCTCCCAAGACAGTCCCTCTGGAAACACCATATATTTT. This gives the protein CASSQDSPSGNTIYF.

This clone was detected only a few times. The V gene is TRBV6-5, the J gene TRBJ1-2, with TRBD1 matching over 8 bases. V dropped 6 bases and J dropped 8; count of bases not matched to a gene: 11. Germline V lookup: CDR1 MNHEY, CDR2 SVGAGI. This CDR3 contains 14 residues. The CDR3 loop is CASSDLDRDEGYTF. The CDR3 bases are TGTGCCAGCAGCGATTTGGACAGGGACGAAGGCTACACCTTC.